The present TCR beta chain was sequenced within a study of blood T cell repertoires in COVID-19. As for the study in general: The United States, Italy and Spain were the sources of the acute and convalescent COVID-19 samples. T cells, B-cell-depleted T cells, or PBMCs provided the cDNA or gDNA that served as material.

The study recruited people aged roughly 18 to 100 years across more than 20 US areas. Categorization into cohorts depended on clinical history that participants reported. Germline loops: CDR1 DFQATT, CDR2 SNEGSKA (reference sequence). The CDR3 has 11 amino acids. Trimming took off 6 bases at V and 4 bases at J, with 9 bases between the two ends. The method was immunoSEQ multiplex PCR; TCRdb's version includes in-frame clones alone and lacks a portion of them. The sample shows around 250,000 clones, 80% to 90% of them seen only once. This TCR was recovered from a woman between 45 and 60 years old who had recovered from COVID-19. Sequencing used PBMCs or T cells enriched from blood (not recorded which). This chain uses TRBV20-1 with TRBJ1-2, with unresolved D. CDR3 region: CSALLSYGYTF. In nucleotides, the CDR3 is TGCAGTGCCCTCCTAAGCTATGGCTACACCTTC.